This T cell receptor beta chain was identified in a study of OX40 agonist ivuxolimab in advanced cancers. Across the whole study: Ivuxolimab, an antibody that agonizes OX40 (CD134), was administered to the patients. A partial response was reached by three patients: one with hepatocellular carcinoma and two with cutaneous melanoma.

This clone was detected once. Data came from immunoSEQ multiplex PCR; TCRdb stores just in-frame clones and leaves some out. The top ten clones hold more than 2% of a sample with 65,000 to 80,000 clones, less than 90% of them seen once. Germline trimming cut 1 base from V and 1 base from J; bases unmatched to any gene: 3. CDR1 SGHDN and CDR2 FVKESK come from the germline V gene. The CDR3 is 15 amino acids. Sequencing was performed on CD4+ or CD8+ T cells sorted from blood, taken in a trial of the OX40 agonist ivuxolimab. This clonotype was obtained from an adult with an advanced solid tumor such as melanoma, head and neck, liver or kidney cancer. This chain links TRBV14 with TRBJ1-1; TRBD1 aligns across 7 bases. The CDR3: CASSQVTGENTEAFF. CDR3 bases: TGTGCCAGCAGCCAAGTAACAGGGGAGAACACTGAAGCTTTCTTT.